These 7 T cell receptor beta chains were sequenced from one sample in a study of blood T cell repertoires in COVID-19. Repertoires were generated with immunoSEQ multiplex PCR, while TCRdb's copy carries only in-frame clones and drops some. This sample has 250,000 to 300,000 clones, with 75% to 95% found just once. The sequenced sample consisted of PBMCs or T cells enriched from blood (not recorded which). The origin of the receptors is a woman aged 25 to 39 who had recovered from COVID-19.

V is TRBV7-8 and J is TRBJ2-7; 10 bases are a match to TRBD2. The CDR3 has 17 residues. CDR1 and CDR2 (germline): SGHVS, FQNEAQ. Trimming removed 1 base from V and 0 bases from J; junction bases left unmatched: 6. The CDR3 DNA is TGTGCCAGCAGCTTAGGCGGGACTAGCGCGAACTCCTACGAGCAGTACTTC. This codes for CASSLGGTSANSYEQYF.

V is TRBV27 and J is TRBJ2-7; 7 bases align to TRBD1. This CDR3 spans 13 amino acids. In germline, CDR1 is MNHEY, CDR2 SMNVEV (reference sequence). The V segment lost 8 bases and the J segment 6 bases; nucleotides outside the gene matches: 10. CDR3 amino acids: CASRTTGFVEQYF. The CDR3 region has the DNA TGTGCCAGCCGAACGACAGGGTTCGTCGAGCAGTACTTC.

The rearrangement joins TRBV19 to TRBJ1-1; tentative D call: TRBD1 (5 bases). Trimming took off 8 bases at V and 1 base at J, with 20 bases between the two ends. The CDR3 runs 16 residues. The germline CDR1 and CDR2 sequences are LNHDA and SQIVND (reference sequence). The CDR3 spells CASAGTSGRGNTEAFF. The CDR3 region has the DNA TGTGCCAGTGCCGGGACCTCGGGGCGGGGGAACACTGAAGCTTTCTTT.

The chain combines TRBV4-3 with TRBJ1-5; tentatively, D is TRBD1 (6 bases). The CDR3 sequence is 16 residues long. V gave up 3 bases and J gave up 3 bases, with 15 bases separating them. CDR1 is LGHNA, CDR2 YSLEER, per germline. The CDR3 DNA reads as TGCGCCAGCAGCCAGGGGACCGGACAGAACAATCAGCCCCAGCATTTT. Translating it yields CASSQGTGQNNQPQHF.

The gene calls are TRBV9 and TRBJ1-2, with D unclear. Germline V CDR1 and CDR2: SGDLS, YYNGEE. V lost 3 bases, J lost 7 bases, and 16 bases lay in between. The CDR3 is made up of 14 amino acids. CDR3 sequence (DNA): TGTGCCAGCAGCGCAGGACTCAACGGAGGTGGCTACACCTTC. It specifies CASSAGLNGGGYTF. The variable domain in full, completed from reference TRBV9 and TRBJ1-2, reads DSGVTQTPKHLITATGQRVTLRCSPRSGDLSVYWYQQSLDQGLQFLIQYYNGEERAKGNILERFSAQQFPDLHSELNLSSLELGDSALYFCASSAGLNGGGYTFGSGTRLTVV.

The chain links TRBV7-9 to TRBJ2-3, with a possible D match to TRBD2 (6 bases). This CDR3 is built from 14 residues. Germline V gene sequence: CDR1 SEHNR, CDR2 FQNEAQ (reference sequence). With 1 base removed from V and 3 bases from J, the gap between germline ends came to 8 bases. The CDR3 region has the DNA TGTGCCAGCAGCTTAGGGGGGGTAACAGATACGCAGTATTTT. Amino acid sequence: CASSLGGVTDTQYF.

The genes are TRBV2 and TRBJ2-6; 9 nucleotides match TRBD2. The CDR3 is 18 amino acids. The V gene end was trimmed by 6 bases and the J gene end by 0 bases; junction bases not matched to a gene: 9. Germline values: CDR1 SNHLY, CDR2 FYNNEI. CDR3: CASRASGTPLSGANVLTF. The CDR3 nucleotides read TGTGCCAGCAGAGCTAGCGGGACTCCGCTCTCTGGGGCCAACGTCCTGACTTTC.